A single sample gave rise to the 31 T cell receptor beta chains below, sequenced in a study of vaccination effects on CD4 cells after COVID-19. Assay used: immunoSEQ multiplex PCR; TCRdb lists only in-frame clones, some missing. Seen here are tens of thousands of clones, approximately 82% observed once, and the top ten hold 0.95% to 1.5%. These TCRs are of unknown antigen specificity. Sequencing followed a ViraFEST assay step that expanded antigen-specific CD4+ T cells with viral peptide pools. With more than 9 days of culture completed, CD4+ T cells were isolated. Every participant took two doses of the BNT162b2 or mRNA-1273 vaccine. The source was CD4+ T cells from PBMCs cultured with HCoV-229E spike peptides, collected after COVID-19 vaccination. Receptors originate from a human donor who received a COVID-19 vaccine.

This sequence joins TRBV12-5 and TRBJ2-1, with 8 positions matching TRBD2. The CDR3 contains 16 residues. Germline-derived CDR1 and CDR2 are LGHNT and FRNRAP. The ends lost 2 bases at V and 8 bases at J; junction bases unmatched: 11. The CDR3: CASGLRRGVLNYEQFF. In DNA, the CDR3 is TGTGCTAGTGGTTTGAGGCGGGGGGTTTTAAACTATGAGCAGTTCTTC.

In regard to this clone: A junction end diverges from the germline sequence, so it may reflect a read error. This rearrangement joins TRBV6-5 to TRBJ1-5; 7 nucleotides match TRBD1. The CDR3 extends over 15 amino acids. Germline V gene data show CDR1 as MNHEY and CDR2 as SVGAGI. CDR3 amino acids: CACRPTGKGNQPQHF. For the CDR3, the DNA is TGTGCCTGCAGGCCGACAGGGAAAGGGAATCAGCCCCAGCATTTT.

The genes are TRBV29-1 and TRBJ1-3, with D unresolved. In germline, CDR1 is SQVTM, CDR2 ANQGSEA. The CDR3 sequence is 13 residues long. V was trimmed by 2 bases and J by 1 base, leaving 6 bases between them. The CDR3 loop reads CSVEWGSGNTIYF. The CDR3 DNA sequence: TGCAGCGTTGAATGGGGTTCTGGAAACACCATATATTTT.

The CDR3 loop reads CASSDREIYNSPLHF. CDR3 bases: TGCGCCAGCAGCGACAGGGAGATCTATAATTCACCCCTCCACTTT. This chain connects TRBV5-1 to TRBJ1-6, with 7 bases matching TRBD1. Looked up from germline, CDR1 is SGHRS and CDR2 is YFSETQ. The CDR3 spans 15 residues. V lost 4 bases to trimming and J lost 3 bases; unmatched junction nucleotides: 4.

This clone came up a few times. The chain joins TRBV7-3 to TRBJ2-3; D perhaps matches TRBD2 (5 bases). This CDR3 has 15 amino acids. V was trimmed by 1 base and J by 4 bases, leaving 12 bases between them. Germline V gene data show CDR1 as SGHTA and CDR2 as FQGTGA. CDR3 nucleotide sequence: TGTGCCAGCAGCTTAAGTTTCGCTAGCCCAGATACGCAGTATTTT. This translates into CASSLSFASPDTQYF.

J is TRBJ1-2 and V is TRBV6-1, with a tentative D call TRBD1 (6 bases). Germline assignment: CDR1 MNHNS and CDR2 SASEGT. V gave up 1 base and J gave up 7 bases, with 13 bases separating them. CDR3 size: 14 residues. In DNA, the CDR3 is TGTGCCAGCAGTGAAGACAGGGCTCGCTTTGGCTACACCTTC. It yields the protein CASSEDRARFGYTF.

In its sample, this clone was seen once. The chain employs TRBV24-1 and TRBJ2-3, with TRBD1 matching over 7 bases. Germline-derived CDR1 and CDR2 are KGHDR and SFDVKD. The CDR3 is 15 amino acids. V was pared by 4 bases and J by 6 bases, with 9 bases of the junction left unmatched. The CDR3: CATSDPGQEADTQYF. Here the CDR3 DNA reads TGTGCCACCAGTGACCCCGGACAGGAGGCCGATACGCAGTATTTT.

The chain has TRBV28 and TRBJ1-3; D unclear. CDR3 length: 15 residues. The ends were cut back, 2 bases at V and 5 bases at J, with 13 bases in the middle. Germline lookup yields CDR1 MDHEN and CDR2 SYDVKM. CDR3 sequence reads: CASSLQPRGRNTIYF. The CDR3 DNA is TGTGCCAGCAGTTTACAGCCGCGTGGGAGAAACACCATATATTTT.

The chain employs TRBV25-1 and TRBJ1-2; D is uncertain. There are 16 residues in the CDR3. Germline V gene lookup returns CDR1 MGHDK and CDR2 SYGVNS. With 2 bases removed from V and 8 bases from J, the gap between germline ends came to 21 bases. CDR3 in amino acids: CASSEEGHPPARGYTF. CDR3 nucleotides: TGTGCCAGCAGTGAAGAGGGCCACCCCCCAGCGAGGGGCTACACCTTC.

V and J are TRBV6-5 and TRBJ1-2, with 9 bases aligning to TRBD1. Unmatched junction bases numbered 6, after V lost 6 bases and J lost 7 bases. Germline CDR1 is MNHEY and CDR2 is SVGAGI. This CDR3 spans 13 amino acids. The CDR3 DNA follows: TGTGCCAGCAGCCGGGACAGGGAAATTGGCTACACCTTC. Translation: CASSRDREIGYTF.

V gene TRBV30 combines with J gene TRBJ1-1, with D possibly TRBD1 on 5 matching bases. Deletions cut 4 bases from V and 0 bases from J, with 9 bases between. Germline V lookup: CDR1 GTSNPN, CDR2 SVGIG (reference sequence). The CDR3 is made up of 13 amino acids. The CDR3 DNA reads TGTGCCTGGAAAGAGGGGTTGAACACTGAAGCTTTCTTT. Its translation: CAWKEGLNTEAFF. The variable domain in full, completed from reference TRBV30 and TRBJ1-1, reads SQTIHQWPATLVQPVGSPLSLECTVEGTSNPNLYWYRQAAGRGLQLLFYSVGIGQISSEVPQNLSASRPQDRQFILSSKKLLLSDSGFYLCAWKEGLNTEAFFGQGTRLTVV.

J is TRBJ2-3 and V is TRBV7-2; 11 bases match TRBD2. CDR1 is SGHTA and CDR2 is FQGNSA in the germline V gene. Trimming cost V 4 bases and J 2 bases; bases outside gene matches: 8. This CDR3 has 17 residues. The CDR3 nucleotides are TGTGCCAGCAGCTCACCACTAGCGGGGGTAGACACAGATACGCAGTATTTT. This encodes CASSSPLAGVDTDTQYF.

This rearrangement joins TRBV27 to TRBJ1-3, with a weak D call TRBD1 (5 bases). Deletions cut 4 bases from V and 4 bases from J, with 8 bases between. This CDR3 contains 13 residues. CDR1 is MNHEY and CDR2 is SMNVEV in the germline V gene (reference sequence). This CDR3 reads CASSSGRGNTIYF. The CDR3 coding sequence is TGTGCCAGCAGTTCAGGGCGGGGAAACACCATATATTTT.

This rearrangement joins TRBV4-1 to TRBJ2-3, with TRBD1 identical over 7 bases. The CDR3 covers 16 residues. Germline CDR1 reads MGHRA; CDR2 reads YSYEKL. V shed 1 base, J shed 1 base, and the junction held 5 bases outside the gene matches. The CDR3 sequence: CASSQGQGGGTDTQYF. DNA of the CDR3: TGCGCCAGCAGCCAAGGCCAAGGGGGCGGCACAGATACGCAGTATTTT.

The V call is TRBV5-6, the J call TRBJ2-1, with 9 bases matching TRBD1. V shed 4 bases, J shed 7 bases, and the junction held 6 bases outside the gene matches. The CDR3 extends over 14 amino acids. CDR1 is SGHDT, CDR2 YYEEEE, per germline. The CDR3 DNA reads as TGTGCCAGCAGCGGACGGGACAGGGCTAATGAGCAGTTCTTC. Its protein is CASSGRDRANEQFF.

This clone was counted a single time. This chain joins TRBV5-6 and TRBJ1-6, with no clear D. The V end lost 3 bases, the J end lost 10 bases, and 8 bases lay between the germline ends. This CDR3 has 12 residues. Per germline, CDR1 SGHDT and CDR2 YYEEEE. The CDR3 nucleotides are TGTGCCAGCAGCTCCGGGATCTCACCCCTCCACTTT. Its protein is CASSSGISPLHF.

This clone was seen a few times. The chain combines TRBV19 with TRBJ2-1; TRBD1 matches at 9 bases. The CDR3 sequence is 15 residues long. Germline V gives CDR1 LNHDA, CDR2 SQIVND (reference sequence). V dropped 8 bases and J dropped 8; count of bases not matched to a gene: 13. In nucleotides, the CDR3 is TGTGCCAGTTCCCAGACCGGGACAGGGCAATATGAGCAGTTCTTC. This sequence encodes CASSQTGTGQYEQFF.

The CDR3, as DNA: TGTGCCAGCGCGGGGCCGAAGGGGTACGGGACAGATACGCAGTATTTT. Translation: CASAGPKGYGTDTQYF. The gene calls are TRBV2 and TRBJ2-3; maybe TRBD2 (6 bases). V lost 8 bases, J lost 3 bases, and 21 bases lay in between. This CDR3 region has 16 residues. CDR1 is SNHLY and CDR2 is FYNNEI in the germline V gene.

The chain links TRBV6-5 to TRBJ2-1; D is possibly TRBD1 or TRBD2 (6 bases each). The V gene's germline CDR1 is MNHEY and CDR2 SVGAGI. This CDR3 region has 14 residues. The ends were cut back, 2 bases at V and 6 bases at J, with 11 bases in the middle. The CDR3 reads CASSYRGVRNEQFF. CDR3 nucleotides: TGTGCCAGCAGTTACAGGGGGGTCCGCAATGAGCAGTTCTTC.

On this clone itself: In the same sample, other DNA sequences code for this CDR3. The chain joins TRBV18 to TRBJ1-1; 7 bases align to TRBD1. The CDR3 contains 14 residues. Germline CDR1 is KGHSH and CDR2 is LQKENI. V lost 1 base, J lost 2 bases, and 1 base stayed unmatched. CDR3 sequence (DNA): TGTGCCAGCTCACCACAGGGGGCCAACACTGAAGCTTTCTTT. It encodes CASSPQGANTEAFF.

This chain joins TRBV6-6 and TRBJ1-5, with D possibly being TRBD1 (5 bases). CDR3 length: 15 amino acids. Germline V CDR1 and CDR2: MNHNY, SVGAGI (reference sequence). Trimming took off 2 bases at V and 3 bases at J, with 11 bases between the two ends. CDR3 sequence (DNA): TGTGCCAGCAGTTACGACAGCAGAATCAATCAGCCCCAGCATTTT. It translates to CASSYDSRINQPQHF.

This chain uses TRBV2 with TRBJ1-3; D remains unclear. Germline CDR1 is SNHLY and CDR2 is FYNNEI. This CDR3 region has 16 residues. Trimming shortened V by 3 bases and J by 0 bases, and 12 bases separated the two germline ends. The CDR3 protein is CASSEMPLNSGNTIYF. The CDR3 coding sequence is TGTGCCAGCAGTGAGATGCCGCTTAACTCTGGAAACACCATATATTTT.

This rearrangement joins TRBV10-3 to TRBJ1-2; 7 bases align to TRBD1. CDR1 is ENHRY, CDR2 SYGVKD, per germline. The trim removed 3 bases at V and 7 bases at J, leaving 5 bases unmatched. This CDR3 has 13 amino acids. For the CDR3, the DNA is TGTGCCATCAGTGACACAGGGGTGGGTGGCTACACCTTC. Translated: CAISDTGVGGYTF.

This chain uses TRBV18 with TRBJ2-2; 10 bases agree with TRBD1. CDR1 is KGHSH, CDR2 LQKENI, per germline. J was trimmed by 4 bases and V by 0 bases; bases with no gene match: 2. This CDR3 has 16 residues. Here the CDR3 reads CASSPPGTGVTGELFF. The CDR3 DNA is TGTGCCAGCTCACCACCAGGGACAGGGGTCACCGGGGAGCTGTTTTTT.

The chain joins TRBV7-3 to TRBJ2-3; 7 nucleotides agree with TRBD1. The germline V gene has CDR1 SGHTA and CDR2 FQGTGA. Trimming at V came to 5 bases and at J to 6 bases, leaving 8 bases not matched to a gene. The CDR3 contains 14 residues. The CDR3 DNA sequence: TGTGCCAGCAGCCAGGGACAGCCTCCGGATACGCAGTATTTT. This translates into CASSQGQPPDTQYF.

This clone was detected only a few times. The rearrangement links TRBV2 to TRBJ1-5; D uncertain. V was trimmed by 7 bases and J by 3 bases, leaving 7 bases between them. This CDR3 is built from 12 residues. CDR1 and CDR2 (germline): SNHLY, FYNNEI. The CDR3 bases are TGTGCCAGCACCAAGGACAATCAGCCCCAGCATTTT. Translated: CASTKDNQPQHF. Filled out from reference TRBV2 and TRBJ1-5, the complete variable domain reads EPEVTQTPSHQVTQMGQEVILRCVPISNHLYFYWYRQILGQKVEFLVSFYNNEISEKSEIFDDQFSVERPDGSNFTLKIRSTKLEDSAMYFCASTKDNQPQHFGDGTRLSIL.

The chain carries TRBV5-1 and TRBJ1-2; D is perhaps TRBD1 (6 bases). Deletions cut 0 bases from V and 6 bases from J, with 15 bases between. The CDR3 loop spans 15 amino acids. Germline loops: CDR1 SGHRS, CDR2 YFSETQ. This chain's CDR3 is CASSLVAPGENGYTF. CDR3 DNA: TGCGCCAGCAGCTTGGTAGCCCCAGGGGAAAATGGCTACACCTTC.

V and J are TRBV2 and TRBJ1-1; D is uncertain. V was cut by 2 bases and J by 5 bases, with 12 bases left in between. The CDR3 consists of 14 residues. Per the germline V gene, CDR1 is SNHLY and CDR2 is FYNNEI. The CDR3 DNA sequence: TGTGCCAGCAGTGAACGGCCAGGAAGGACTGAAGCTTTCTTT. Translated, it gives CASSERPGRTEAFF. Supplemented by reference TRBV2 and TRBJ1-1, the full variable domain reads EPEVTQTPSHQVTQMGQEVILRCVPISNHLYFYWYRQILGQKVEFLVSFYNNEISEKSEIFDDQFSVERPDGSNFTLKIRSTKLEDSAMYFCASSERPGRTEAFFGQGTRLTVV.

V usage is TRBV9 and J usage is TRBJ2-1; 10 bases match TRBD2. V was pared by 0 bases and J by 8 bases, with 14 bases of the junction left unmatched. CDR1 is SGDLS, CDR2 YYNGEE, per germline. The CDR3 contains 18 residues. The CDR3 region is CASSVGGSGGARKDEQFF. CDR3 DNA: TGTGCCAGCAGCGTAGGTGGCAGCGGGGGGGCCAGAAAGGATGAGCAGTTCTTC.

The V call is TRBV18, the J call TRBJ2-7; tentatively, D is TRBD2 (7 bases). The CDR3 has 13 amino acids. V dropped 6 bases and J dropped 6 bases, with 15 bases sitting between them. Germline values: CDR1 KGHSH, CDR2 LQKENI. The CDR3 DNA follows: TGTGCCAGCTCCAATGCGGGGGCTGGCGAGCAGTACGTC. Translating gives CASSNAGAGEQYV.

A few counts support this clone. This chain uses TRBV2 with TRBJ1-2; 12 nucleotides align to TRBD1. Germline lookup yields CDR1 SNHLY and CDR2 FYNNEI. J gave up 7 bases and V 6 bases, and 6 bases lay outside the gene matches. This CDR3 is built from 14 residues. The CDR3 nucleotides read TGTGCCAGCAGCGGGACAGGGGGCGCCGGTGGCTACACCTTC. It translates to CASSGTGGAGGYTF. The entire variable domain, with the rest obtained from reference TRBV2 and TRBJ1-2, is as follows: EPEVTQTPSHQVTQMGQEVILRCVPISNHLYFYWYRQILGQKVEFLVSFYNNEISEKSEIFDDQFSVERPDGSNFTLKIRSTKLEDSAMYFCASSGTGGAGGYTFGSGTRLTVV.